What follows describes a single T cell receptor beta chain. The method was immunoSEQ multiplex PCR; TCRdb's version includes in-frame clones alone and lacks a portion of them. The repertoire holds about 180,000 clones, with about nine tenths as singletons. This sample stems from a study of blood T cell repertoires in COVID-19. Overall study: Material from acute and convalescent COVID-19 was sourced from the United States, Italy and Spain. The analysed material was cDNA or gDNA that came from T cells, B-cell-depleted T cells, or PBMCs.

Per the germline V gene, CDR1 is SGHTA and CDR2 is FQGNSA. This CDR3 has 17 residues. V lost 5 bases and J 0 bases, leaving 16 bases between the germline ends. Specimen: peripheral blood. The chain uses TRBV7-2 and TRBJ2-2, with D tentatively TRBD2 (6 bases). The TCR sequence derives from a man between 65 and 79 years old with active or convalescent COVID-19. This CDR3 reads CASSPLREASNTGELFF. CDR3 bases: TGTGCCAGCAGCCCCCTTAGGGAGGCCTCGAACACCGGGGAGCTGTTTTTT.